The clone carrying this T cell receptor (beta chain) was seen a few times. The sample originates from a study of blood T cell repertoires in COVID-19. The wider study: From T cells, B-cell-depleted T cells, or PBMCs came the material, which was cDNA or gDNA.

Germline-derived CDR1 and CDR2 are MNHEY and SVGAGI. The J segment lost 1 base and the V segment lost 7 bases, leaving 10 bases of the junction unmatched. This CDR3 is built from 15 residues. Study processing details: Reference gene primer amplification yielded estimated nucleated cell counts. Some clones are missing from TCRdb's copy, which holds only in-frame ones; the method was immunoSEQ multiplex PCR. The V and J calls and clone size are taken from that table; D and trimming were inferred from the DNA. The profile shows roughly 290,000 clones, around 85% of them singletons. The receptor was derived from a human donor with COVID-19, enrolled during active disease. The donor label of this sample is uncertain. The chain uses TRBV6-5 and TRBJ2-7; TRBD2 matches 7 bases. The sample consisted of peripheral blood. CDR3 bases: TGTGCCAGCACCCCGCTAGAGGGAGGGTCCTACGAGCAGTACTTC. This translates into CASTPLEGGSYEQYF.